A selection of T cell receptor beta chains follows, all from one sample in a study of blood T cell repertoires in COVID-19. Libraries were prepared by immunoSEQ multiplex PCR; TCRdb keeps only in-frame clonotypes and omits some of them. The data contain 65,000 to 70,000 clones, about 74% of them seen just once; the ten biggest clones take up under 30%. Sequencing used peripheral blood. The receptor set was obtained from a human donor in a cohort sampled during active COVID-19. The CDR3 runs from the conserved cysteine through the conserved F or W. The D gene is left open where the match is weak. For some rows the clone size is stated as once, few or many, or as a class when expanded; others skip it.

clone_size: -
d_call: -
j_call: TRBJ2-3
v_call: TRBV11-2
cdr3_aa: CASSFQGTDTQYF
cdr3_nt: TGTGCCAGCAGTTTCCAGGGGACAGATACGCAGTATTTT

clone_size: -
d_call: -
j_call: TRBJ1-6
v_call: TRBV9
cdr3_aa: CASSGAGADSPLHF
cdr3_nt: TGTGCCAGCAGCGGGGCAGGGGCGGATTCACCCCTCCACTTT

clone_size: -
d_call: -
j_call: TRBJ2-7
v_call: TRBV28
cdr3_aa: CASSLLTLTDTYEQYF
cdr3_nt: TGTGCCAGCAGTTTGCTTACTTTGACAGATACCTACGAGCAGTACTTC

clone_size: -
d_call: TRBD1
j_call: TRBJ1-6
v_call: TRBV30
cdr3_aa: CAWSGQGDSPLHF
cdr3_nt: TGTGCCTGGAGCGGACAGGGGGATTCACCCCTCCACTTT

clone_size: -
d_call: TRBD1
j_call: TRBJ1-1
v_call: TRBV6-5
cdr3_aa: CASSPDRVRTEAFF
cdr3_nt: TGTGCCAGCAGCCCGGACAGGGTGCGCACTGAAGCTTTCTTT

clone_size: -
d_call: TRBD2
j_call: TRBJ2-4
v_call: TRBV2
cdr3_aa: CASSEVGGKNIQYF
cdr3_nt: TGTGCCAGCAGTGAGGTGGGGGGGAAAAACATTCAGTACTTC

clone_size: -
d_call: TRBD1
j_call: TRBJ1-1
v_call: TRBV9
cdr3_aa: CASSGTQGVYTEAFF
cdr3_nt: TGTGCCAGCAGCGGGACCCAGGGGGTTTACACTGAAGCTTTCTTT

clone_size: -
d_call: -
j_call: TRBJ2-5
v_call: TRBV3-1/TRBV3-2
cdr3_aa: CASSQGGAETQYF
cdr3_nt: TGTGCCAGCAGCCAAGGGGGCGCCGAGACCCAGTACTTC

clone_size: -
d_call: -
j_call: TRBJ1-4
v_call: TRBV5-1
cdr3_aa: CASSSGTPGVKLFF
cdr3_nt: TGCGCCAGCAGCTCCGGGACACCTGGGGTAAAACTGTTTTTT

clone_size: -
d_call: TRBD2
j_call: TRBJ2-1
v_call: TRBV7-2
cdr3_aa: CASSRGGGSYNEQFF
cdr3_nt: TGTGCCAGCAGCCGGGGGGGTGGATCCTACAATGAGCAGTTCTTC

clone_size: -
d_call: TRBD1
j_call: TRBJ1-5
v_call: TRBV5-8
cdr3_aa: CASSLGGSGQPQHF
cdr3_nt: TGTGCCAGCAGCTTAGGGGGCTCGGGTCAGCCCCAGCATTTT

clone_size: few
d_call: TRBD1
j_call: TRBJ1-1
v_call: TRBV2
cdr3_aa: CASSAQGWTEAFF
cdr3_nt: TGTGCCAGCAGTGCACAGGGGTGGACTGAAGCTTTCTTT

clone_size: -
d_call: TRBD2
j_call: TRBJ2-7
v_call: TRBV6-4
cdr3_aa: CASSDSNASYRAGGSREQYF
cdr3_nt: TGTGCCAGCAGTGACTCGAACGCCTCCTATCGAGCGGGAGGGTCGAGAGAGCAGTACTTC

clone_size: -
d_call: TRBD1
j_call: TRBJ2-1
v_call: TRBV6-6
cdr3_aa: CASDARAGQGNNEQFF
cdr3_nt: TGTGCCAGCGACGCCCGGGCGGGACAGGGGAACAATGAGCAGTTCTTC

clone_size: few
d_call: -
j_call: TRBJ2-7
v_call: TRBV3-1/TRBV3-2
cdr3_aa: CASSHQGHLRHEQYF
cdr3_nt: TGTGCCAGCAGCCACCAGGGACACCTTCGGCACGAGCAGTACTTC

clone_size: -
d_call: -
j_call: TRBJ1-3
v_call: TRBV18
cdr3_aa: CASSPRGGEGNTIYF
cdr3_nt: TGTGCCAGCTCACCGCGAGGAGGGGAAGGAAACACCATATATTTT

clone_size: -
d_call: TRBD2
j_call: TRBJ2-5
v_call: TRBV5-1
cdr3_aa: CASSLRQAGGLGTQYF
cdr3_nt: TGCGCCAGCAGCTTGCGGCAAGCGGGGGGACTGGGGACCCAGTACTTC

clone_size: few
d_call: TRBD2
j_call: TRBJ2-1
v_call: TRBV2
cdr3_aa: CASRFSGSQAYNEQFF
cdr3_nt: TGTGCCAGCAGGTTCAGCGGGAGTCAGGCCTACAATGAGCAGTTCTTC

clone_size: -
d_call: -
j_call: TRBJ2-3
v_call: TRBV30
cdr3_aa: CAWSESTDTQYF
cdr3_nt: TGTGCCTGGAGCGAGAGCACAGATACGCAGTATTTT

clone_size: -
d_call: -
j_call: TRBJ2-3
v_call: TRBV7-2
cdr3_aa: CASSLARGTDTQYF
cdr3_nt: TGTGCCAGCAGCTTAGCGAGAGGCACAGATACGCAGTATTTT

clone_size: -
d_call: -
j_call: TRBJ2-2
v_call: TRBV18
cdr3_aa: CASSPTIEGSTGELFF
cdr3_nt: TGTGCCAGCTCACCAACGATAGAAGGGAGCACCGGGGAGCTGTTTTTT

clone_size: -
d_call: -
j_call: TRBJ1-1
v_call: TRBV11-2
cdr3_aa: CASSLVREGEAFF
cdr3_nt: TGTGCCAGCAGCTTAGTCAGGGAGGGAGAAGCTTTCTTT

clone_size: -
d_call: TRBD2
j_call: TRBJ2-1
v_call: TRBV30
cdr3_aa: CAQSLSGAYNEQFF
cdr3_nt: TGTGCCCAGTCCCTTAGCGGGGCTTACAATGAGCAGTTCTTC

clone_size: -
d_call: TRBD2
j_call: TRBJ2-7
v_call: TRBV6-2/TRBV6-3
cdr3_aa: CASSRMREDEQYF
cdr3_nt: TGTGCCAGCAGTCGCATGCGGGAGGACGAGCAGTACTTC

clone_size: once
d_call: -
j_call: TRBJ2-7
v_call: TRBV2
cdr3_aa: CASCDSDSYEQYF
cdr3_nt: TGTGCCAGTTGCGACAGCGATTCCTACGAGCAGTACTTC

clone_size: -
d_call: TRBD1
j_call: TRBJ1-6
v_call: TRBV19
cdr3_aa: CASRDSSITSPLHF
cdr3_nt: TGTGCCAGCCGGGACAGCTCCATAACGTCACCCCTCCACTTT

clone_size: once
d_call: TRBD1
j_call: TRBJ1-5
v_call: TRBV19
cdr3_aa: CASSAGTGGSQPQHF
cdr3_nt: TGTGCCAGTAGTGCCGGGACAGGGGGCAGTCAGCCCCAGCATTTT

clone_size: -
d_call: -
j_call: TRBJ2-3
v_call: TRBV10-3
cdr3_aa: CAISTGTTSTDTQYF
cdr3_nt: TGTGCCATCAGCACCGGGACAACTAGCACAGATACGCAGTATTTT

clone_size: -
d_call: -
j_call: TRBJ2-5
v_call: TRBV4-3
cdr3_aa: CASSQGGAGGETQYF
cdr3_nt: TGCGCCAGCAGCCAAGGCGGGGCAGGAGGGGAGACCCAGTACTTC